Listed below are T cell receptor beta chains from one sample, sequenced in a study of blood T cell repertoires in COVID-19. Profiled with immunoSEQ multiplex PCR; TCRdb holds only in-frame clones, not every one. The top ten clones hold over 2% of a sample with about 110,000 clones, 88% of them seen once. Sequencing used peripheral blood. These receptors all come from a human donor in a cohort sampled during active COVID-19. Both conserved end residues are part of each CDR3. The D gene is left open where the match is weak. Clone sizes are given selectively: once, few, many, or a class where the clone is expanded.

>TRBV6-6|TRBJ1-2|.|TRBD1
CATTPTGDYGYTF
TGTGCCACAACCCCGACAGGGGACTATGGCTACACCTTC
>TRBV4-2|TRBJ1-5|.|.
CASSQDQARQPQHF
TGTGCCAGCAGCCAAGATCAGGCTCGTCAGCCCCAGCATTTT
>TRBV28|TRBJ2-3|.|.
CASSWGFSGDTQYF
TGTGCCAGCAGTTGGGGATTTAGCGGCGATACGCAGTATTTT
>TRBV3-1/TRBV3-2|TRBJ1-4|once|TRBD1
CASSQGTGGGEKLFF
TGTGCCAGCAGCCAGGGGACAGGGGGAGGTGAAAAACTGTTTTTT
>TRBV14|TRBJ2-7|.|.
CASSQSGGYEQYF
TGTGCCAGCAGCCAGTCAGGGGGGTACGAGCAGTACTTC
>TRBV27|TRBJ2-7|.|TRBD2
CASSSRTSGAGGPYEQYF
TGTGCCAGCAGTTCCCGGACTAGCGGGGCCGGGGGTCCCTACGAGCAGTACTTC
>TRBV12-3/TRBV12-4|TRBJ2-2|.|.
CASNRAAGELFF
TGTGCCAGCAACCGCGCCGCCGGGGAGCTGTTTTTT
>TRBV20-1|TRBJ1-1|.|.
CSATTWSEAFF
TGCAGTGCTACCACATGGTCTGAAGCTTTCTTT
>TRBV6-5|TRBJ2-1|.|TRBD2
CASLRSSGGAQGQFF
TGTGCCAGCCTTCGGAGTAGCGGGGGGGCCCAGGGGCAGTTCTTC
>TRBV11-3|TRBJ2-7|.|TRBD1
CASSLGTGYEQYF
TGTGCCAGCAGCTTAGGGACAGGCTACGAGCAGTACTTC
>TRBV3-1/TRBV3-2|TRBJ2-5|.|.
CASSQDRRETQYF
TGTGCCAGCAGCCAAGATCGGCGGGAGACCCAGTACTTC
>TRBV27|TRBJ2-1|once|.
CASSPRDWFYNEQFF
TGTGCCAGCAGTCCCCGGGACTGGTTTTACAATGAGCAGTTCTTC
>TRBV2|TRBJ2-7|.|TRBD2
CATRLGGTVYEQYF
TGTGCCACCCGCCTCGGGGGGACGGTCTACGAGCAGTACTTC
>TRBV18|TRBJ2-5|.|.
CASSPRQQETQYF
TGTGCCAGCTCACCACGGCAGCAAGAGACCCAGTACTTC
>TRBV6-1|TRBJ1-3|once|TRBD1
CASSDPGTVSGNTIYF
TGTGCCAGCAGTGATCCTGGGACAGTCTCTGGAAACACCATATATTTT
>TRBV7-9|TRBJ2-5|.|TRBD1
CASSPGTGGLETQYF
TGTGCCAGCAGCCCGGGGACAGGGGGCTTGGAGACCCAGTACTTC
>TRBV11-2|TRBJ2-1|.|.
CASSQRYNEQFF
TGTGCCAGCAGTCAGCGGTACAATGAGCAGTTCTTC
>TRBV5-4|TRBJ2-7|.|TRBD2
CASSGGTSSYEQYF
TGTGCCAGCAGCGGCGGGACTAGCTCCTACGAGCAGTACTTC
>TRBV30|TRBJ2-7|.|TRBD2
CAWSWAGGYEQYF
TGTGCCTGGAGCTGGGCGGGAGGGTACGAGCAGTACTTC
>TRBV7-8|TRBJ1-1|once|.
CASSLEFRGNTEAFF
TGTGCCAGCAGCTTAGAGTTCCGAGGGAACACTGAAGCTTTCTTT
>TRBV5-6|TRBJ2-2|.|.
CASSLASGQNTGELFF
TGTGCCAGCAGCTTGGCGTCTGGGCAGAACACCGGGGAGCTGTTTTTT
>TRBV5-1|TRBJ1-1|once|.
CASSPREGGVRMNTEAFF
TGCGCCAGCAGCCCCCGGGAGGGAGGTGTTCGAATGAACACTGAAGCTTTCTTT
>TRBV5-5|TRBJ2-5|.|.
CASSEQVETQYF
TGTGCCAGCAGTGAGCAGGTTGAGACCCAGTACTTC
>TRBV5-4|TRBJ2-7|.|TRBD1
CASSSARGSYEQYF
TGTGCCAGCAGCTCGGCCAGGGGGAGCTACGAGCAGTACTTC
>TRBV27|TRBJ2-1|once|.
CATALVEQGKEQFF
TGTGCCACAGCACTCGTCGAGCAGGGCAAGGAGCAGTTCTTC
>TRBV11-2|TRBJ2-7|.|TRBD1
CASSLQRQGGSEQYF
TGTGCCAGCAGCTTACAACGACAGGGTGGGAGCGAGCAGTACTTC
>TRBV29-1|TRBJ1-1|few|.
CSVVRGTEAFF
TGCAGCGTTGTCAGGGGCACTGAAGCTTTCTTT
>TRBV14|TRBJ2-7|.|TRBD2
CASSSRTSGRRYEQYF
TGTGCCAGCAGCTCCCGGACTAGCGGGAGGCGTTACGAGCAGTACTTC
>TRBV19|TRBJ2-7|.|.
CASSIGGYEQYF
TGTGCCAGTAGTATCGGTGGCTACGAGCAGTACTTC
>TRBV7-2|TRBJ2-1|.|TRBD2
CASSGGGPYSGNEQFF
TGTGCCAGCAGCGGCGGGGGGCCCTACTCAGGCAATGAGCAGTTCTTC
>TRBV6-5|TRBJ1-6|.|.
CASRGGSKGSPLHF
TGTGCCAGCAGAGGGGGAAGTAAGGGTTCACCCCTCCACTTT
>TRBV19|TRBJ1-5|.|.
CASSIAPGRTDQPQHF
TGTGCCAGTAGTATAGCCCCAGGGCGTACGGATCAGCCCCAGCATTTT
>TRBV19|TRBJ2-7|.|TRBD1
CASSIDRGLSYEQYF
TGTGCCAGTAGTATCGACAGGGGGCTCTCCTACGAGCAGTACTTC